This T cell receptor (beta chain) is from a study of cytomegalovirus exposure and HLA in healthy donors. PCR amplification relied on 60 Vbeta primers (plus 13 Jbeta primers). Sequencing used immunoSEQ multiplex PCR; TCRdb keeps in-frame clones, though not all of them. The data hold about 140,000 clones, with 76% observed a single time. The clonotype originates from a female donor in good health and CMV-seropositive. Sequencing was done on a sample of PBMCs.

The CDR3 DNA sequence: TGTGCCAGCTCACCACCGAAGTCCAGGTTGGACACCATATATTTT. Residues: CASSPPKSRLDTIYF. The V gene is TRBV18, the J gene TRBJ1-3; D not certain. The germline V gene encodes CDR1 KGHSH and CDR2 LQKENI. Trimming took 0 bases from V and 8 from J, leaving 14 bases between them. The CDR3 consists of 15 residues.